These 13 T cell receptor beta chains were sequenced from one sample in a study of cytomegalovirus exposure and HLA in healthy donors. In the PCR, 60 Vbeta and 13 Jbeta primers were used. Libraries were prepared by immunoSEQ multiplex PCR; TCRdb keeps only in-frame clonotypes and omits some of them. Seen here are nearly 100,000 clones, over 8% observed once, and the top ten hold about 4.7%. What was sequenced was PBMCs. The source of these receptors is a man aged 50-59 years in good health and CMV-seropositive.

This clone was detected only a few times. J is TRBJ2-3 and V is TRBV5-1; D gene uncertain. Germline assignment: CDR1 SGHRS and CDR2 YFSETQ. The CDR3 spans 16 residues. The ends were cut back, 0 bases at V and 2 bases at J, with 13 bases in the middle. Here the CDR3 reads CASSLENLGPTDTQYF. The CDR3 DNA sequence: TGCGCCAGCAGCTTGGAAAATCTGGGCCCCACAGATACGCAGTATTTT.

This clone was recorded a few times. The chain is built from TRBV30 and TRBJ2-7, with TRBD1 matching over 8 bases. After removal of 1 base from V and 2 bases from J, the junction contained 7 bases not matched to a gene. From germline, CDR1 is GTSNPN and CDR2 SVGIG (reference sequence). This CDR3 comprises 15 residues. The CDR3 DNA follows: TGTGCCTGGAGTGCGGGGACAGGTCTTACCTACGAGCAGTACTTC. Protein sequence: CAWSAGTGLTYEQYF.

The chain employs TRBV10-3 and TRBJ1-4, with D maybe TRBD1 (6 bases). Trimming took off 5 bases at V and 3 bases at J, with 10 bases between the two ends. CDR1 is ENHRY and CDR2 is SYGVKD in the germline V gene. The CDR3 contains 14 residues. The CDR3 sequence: CAISTTGPNEKLFF. CDR3 nucleotide sequence: TGTGCCATCAGTACGACAGGTCCTAATGAAAAACTGTTTTTT.

A few counts support this clone. This sample includes further DNA sequences coding for the same CDR3. This sequence joins TRBV30 and TRBJ1-3; D not resolved. CDR1 and CDR2 (germline): GTSNPN, SVGIG (reference sequence). The CDR3 is made up of 14 amino acids. Trimming left V 2 bases short and J 1 base short, with 9 bases between. CDR3 DNA sequence: TGTGCCTGGAGTTACTCCCCATCTGGAAACACCATATATTTT. Translating gives CAWSYSPSGNTIYF.

This clone was picked up a small number of times. J is TRBJ2-5 and V is TRBV5-1; 8 bases map to TRBD2. The trim removed 4 bases at V and 1 base at J, leaving 9 bases unmatched. This CDR3 comprises 16 residues. Looked up from germline, CDR1 is SGHRS and CDR2 is YFSETQ. The CDR3 here is CASSTSGGWSQETQYF. CDR3 coding DNA: TGCGCCAGCAGCACCAGCGGGGGATGGTCCCAAGAGACCCAGTACTTC.

The CDR3, as DNA: TGTGCCAGCAGTTTAATGGGCAGGAACACTGAAGCTTTCTTT. It specifies CASSLMGRNTEAFF. V is TRBV28 and J is TRBJ1-1; no definite D call. The CDR3 length is 14 residues. Germline CDR1 is MDHEN and CDR2 is SYDVKM. With 2 bases removed from V and 1 base from J, the gap between germline ends came to 8 bases.

This clone was seen a few times. The chain recombines TRBV7-2 with TRBJ2-7; 10 bases agree with TRBD2. Losses at the gene ends were 7 bases for V and 5 bases for J; bases not matched to a gene: 8. The CDR3 loop spans 14 amino acids. CDR1 is SGHTA, CDR2 FQGNSA, per germline. In DNA, the CDR3 is TGTGCCAGCAAAATGGGACTAGCGAAGGACGAGCAGTACTTC. It yields the protein CASKMGLAKDEQYF.

V gene TRBV28 combines with J gene TRBJ2-7; 8 positions agree with TRBD2. Germline CDR1 reads MDHEN; CDR2 reads SYDVKM. The CDR3 totals 15 residues. J lost 4 bases, V lost 6 bases, and 11 bases had no gene match. DNA for the CDR3: TGTGCCAGCAGGTCTCCAGCGGGAGTAAATTACGAGCAGTACTTC. The encoded protein is CASRSPAGVNYEQYF.

In this sample, this clone turned up a few times. A read error may produce the germline difference seen at one junction end. The chain carries TRBV30 and TRBJ1-5; TRBD1 agrees at 8 bases. The CDR3 consists of 13 residues. Germline loops: CDR1 GTSNPN, CDR2 SVGIG (reference sequence). DNA for the CDR3: TGTGCCTGGAGTAAACAGGGGGGTCAGGCCCAGCATTTT. It translates to CAWSKQGGQAQHF.

The V call is TRBV5-5, the J call TRBJ1-5; D gene uncertain. The CDR3 length is 14 residues. The V gene lost 2 bases and the J gene lost 1 base, with 7 bases spanning the gap. CDR1 and CDR2 (germline): SGHKS, YYEKEE (reference sequence). The CDR3 is CASSFTESNQPQHF. The DNA of the CDR3 is TGTGCCAGCAGCTTTACGGAGAGCAATCAGCCCCAGCATTTT. Variable domain in full (rest from reference TRBV5-5 and TRBJ1-5): DAGVTQSPTHLIKTRGQQVTLRCSPISGHKSVSWYQQVLGQGPQFIFQYYEKEERGRGNFPDRFSARQFPNYSSELNVNALLLGDSALYLCASSFTESNQPQHFGDGTRLSIL.

The chain carries TRBV6-6 and TRBJ2-2; tentative D call: TRBD2 (6 bases). Germline lookup yields CDR1 MNHNY and CDR2 SVGAGI (reference sequence). The length of the CDR3 is 13 residues. Trimming cost V 9 bases and J 2 bases, with 10 bases left between them. The CDR3 loop is CASSGTNTGELFF. The CDR3 region has the DNA TGTGCCAGTAGCGGAACCAACACCGGGGAGCTGTTTTTT.

This clone was observed a few times. The CDR3 reads CASSQDWLALSSYNEQFF. CDR3 bases: TGCGCCAGCAGCCAAGATTGGCTGGCCCTCAGCTCCTACAATGAGCAGTTCTTC. The chain recombines TRBV4-3 with TRBJ2-1; D unresolved. The CDR3 has 18 amino acids. Between the trimmed V and J ends, which lost 0 bases and 0 bases, there was a span of 15 bases. CDR1 and CDR2 (germline): LGHNA, YSLEER.

This chain links TRBV5-6 with TRBJ1-1; D gene ambiguous. The V end was cut by 1 base, the J end by 1 base, with 8 bases between. CDR1 and CDR2 from the germline V gene are SGHDT and YYEEEE. This CDR3 has 14 amino acids. CDR3 residues: CASSLQAKNTEAFF. The CDR3 DNA follows: TGTGCCAGCAGCTTGCAGGCAAAGAACACTGAAGCTTTCTTT.